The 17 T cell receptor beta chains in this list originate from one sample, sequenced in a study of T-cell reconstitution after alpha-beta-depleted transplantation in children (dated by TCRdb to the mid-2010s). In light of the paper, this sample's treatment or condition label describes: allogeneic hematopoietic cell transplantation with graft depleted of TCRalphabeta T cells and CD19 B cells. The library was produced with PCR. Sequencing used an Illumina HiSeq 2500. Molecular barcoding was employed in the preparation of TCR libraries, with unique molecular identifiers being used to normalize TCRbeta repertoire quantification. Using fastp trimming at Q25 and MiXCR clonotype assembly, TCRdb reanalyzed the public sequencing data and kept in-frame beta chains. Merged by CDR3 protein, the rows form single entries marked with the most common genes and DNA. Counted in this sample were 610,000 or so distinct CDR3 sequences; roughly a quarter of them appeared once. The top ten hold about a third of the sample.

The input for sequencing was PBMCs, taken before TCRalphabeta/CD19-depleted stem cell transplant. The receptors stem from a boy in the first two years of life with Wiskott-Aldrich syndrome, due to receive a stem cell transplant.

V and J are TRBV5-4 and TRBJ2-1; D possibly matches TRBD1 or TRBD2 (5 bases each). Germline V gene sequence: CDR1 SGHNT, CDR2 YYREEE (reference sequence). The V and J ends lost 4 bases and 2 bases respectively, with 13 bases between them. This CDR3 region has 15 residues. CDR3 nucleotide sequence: TGTGCCAGCAGCCCGAGGGGAGACACCTACAATGAGCAGTTCTTC. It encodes CASSPRGDTYNEQFF.

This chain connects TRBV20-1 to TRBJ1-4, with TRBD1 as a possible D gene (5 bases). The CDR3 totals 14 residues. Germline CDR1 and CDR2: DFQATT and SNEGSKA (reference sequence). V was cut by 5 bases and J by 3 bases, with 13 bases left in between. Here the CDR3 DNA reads TGCAGTGCTGGTGGGGCGGCTGCTAATGAAAAACTGTTTTTT. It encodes CSAGGAAANEKLFF.

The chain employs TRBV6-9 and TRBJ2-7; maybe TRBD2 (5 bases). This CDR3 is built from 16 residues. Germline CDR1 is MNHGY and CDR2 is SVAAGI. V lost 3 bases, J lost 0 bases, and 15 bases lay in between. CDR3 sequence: CASSYEDGDSSYEQYF. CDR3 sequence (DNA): TGTGCCAGCAGTTACGAGGACGGGGATAGCTCCTACGAGCAGTACTTC.

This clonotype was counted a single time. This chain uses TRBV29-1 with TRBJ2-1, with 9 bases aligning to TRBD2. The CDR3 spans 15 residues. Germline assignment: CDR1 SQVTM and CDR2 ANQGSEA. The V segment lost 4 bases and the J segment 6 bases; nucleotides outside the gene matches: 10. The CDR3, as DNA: TGCAGCGTTGTGTCGCGGGAGGGCTCTCCCAATGAGCAGTTCTTC. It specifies CSVVSREGSPNEQFF.

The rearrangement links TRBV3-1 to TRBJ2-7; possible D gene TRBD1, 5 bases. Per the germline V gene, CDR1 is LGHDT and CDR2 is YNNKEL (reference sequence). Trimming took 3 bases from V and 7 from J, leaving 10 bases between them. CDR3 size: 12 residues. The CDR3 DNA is TGTGCCAGCAGCCACGGCAGGGCGGAGCAGTACTTC. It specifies CASSHGRAEQYF.

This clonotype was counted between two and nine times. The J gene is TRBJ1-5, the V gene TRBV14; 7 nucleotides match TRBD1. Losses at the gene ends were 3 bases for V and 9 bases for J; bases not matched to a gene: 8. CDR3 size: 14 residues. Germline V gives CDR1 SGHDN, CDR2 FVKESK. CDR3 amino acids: CASSQNFPGGPQHF. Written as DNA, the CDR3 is TGTGCCAGCAGCCAGAACTTTCCAGGGGGGCCCCAGCATTTT.

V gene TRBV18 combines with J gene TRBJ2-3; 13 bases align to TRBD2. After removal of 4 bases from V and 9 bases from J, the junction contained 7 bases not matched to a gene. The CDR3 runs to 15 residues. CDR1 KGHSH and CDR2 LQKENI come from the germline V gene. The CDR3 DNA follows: TGTGCCAGCTCACAGGGACTAGCGGGATTCGGGACGCAGTATTTT. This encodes CASSQGLAGFGTQYF.

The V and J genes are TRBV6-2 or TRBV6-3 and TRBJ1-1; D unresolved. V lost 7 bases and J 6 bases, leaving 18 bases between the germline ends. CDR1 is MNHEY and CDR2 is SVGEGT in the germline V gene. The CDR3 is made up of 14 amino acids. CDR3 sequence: CASNQTPRFSEAFF. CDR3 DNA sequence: TGTGCCAGCAATCAAACCCCCAGGTTCTCTGAAGCTTTCTTT.

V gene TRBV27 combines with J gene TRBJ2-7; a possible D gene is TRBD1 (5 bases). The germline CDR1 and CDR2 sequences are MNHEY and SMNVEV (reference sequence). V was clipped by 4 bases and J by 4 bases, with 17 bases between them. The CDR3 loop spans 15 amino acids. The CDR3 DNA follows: TGTGCCAGCAGTTCTGCTGGACAAGGTGCGTACGAGCAGTACTTC. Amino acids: CASSSAGQGAYEQYF.

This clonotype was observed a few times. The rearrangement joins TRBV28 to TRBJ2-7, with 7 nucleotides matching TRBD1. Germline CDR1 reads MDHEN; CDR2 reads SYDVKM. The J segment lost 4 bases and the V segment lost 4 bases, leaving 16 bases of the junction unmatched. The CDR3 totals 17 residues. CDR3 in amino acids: CASSSATGNGAWYEQYF. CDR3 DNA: TGTGCCAGCAGTTCCGCGACAGGGAACGGGGCCTGGTACGAGCAGTACTTC.

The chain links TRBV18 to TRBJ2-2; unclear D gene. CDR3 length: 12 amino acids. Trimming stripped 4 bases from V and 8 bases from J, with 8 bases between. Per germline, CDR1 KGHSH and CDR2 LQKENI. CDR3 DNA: TGTGCCAGCTCACGAACCCTAGGGGAGCTGTTTTTT. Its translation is CASSRTLGELFF.

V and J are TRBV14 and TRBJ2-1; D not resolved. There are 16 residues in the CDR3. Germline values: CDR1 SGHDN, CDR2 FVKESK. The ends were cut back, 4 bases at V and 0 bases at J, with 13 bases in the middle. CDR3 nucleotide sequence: TGTGCCAGCAGCCCTTGGCGGCATAGCTCCTACAATGAGCAGTTCTTC. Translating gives CASSPWRHSSYNEQFF.

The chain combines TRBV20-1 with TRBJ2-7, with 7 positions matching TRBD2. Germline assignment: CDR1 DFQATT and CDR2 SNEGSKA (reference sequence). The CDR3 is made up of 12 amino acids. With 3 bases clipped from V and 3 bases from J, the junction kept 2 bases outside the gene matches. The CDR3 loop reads CSASGGFYEQYF. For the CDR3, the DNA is TGCAGTGCTAGCGGGGGGTTCTACGAGCAGTACTTC.

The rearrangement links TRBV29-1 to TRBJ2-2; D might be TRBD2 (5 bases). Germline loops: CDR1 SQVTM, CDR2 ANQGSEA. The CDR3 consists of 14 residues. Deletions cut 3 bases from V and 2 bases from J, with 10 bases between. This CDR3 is CSVDSGKNTGELFF. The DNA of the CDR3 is TGCAGCGTTGACTCCGGGAAAAACACCGGGGAGCTGTTTTTT.

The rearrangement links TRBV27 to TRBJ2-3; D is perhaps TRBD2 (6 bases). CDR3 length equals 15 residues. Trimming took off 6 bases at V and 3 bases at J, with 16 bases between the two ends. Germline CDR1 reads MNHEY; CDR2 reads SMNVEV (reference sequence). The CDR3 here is CASSLRLERTDTQYF. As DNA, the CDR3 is TGTGCCAGCAGCCTTCGACTAGAGCGGACAGATACGCAGTATTTT.

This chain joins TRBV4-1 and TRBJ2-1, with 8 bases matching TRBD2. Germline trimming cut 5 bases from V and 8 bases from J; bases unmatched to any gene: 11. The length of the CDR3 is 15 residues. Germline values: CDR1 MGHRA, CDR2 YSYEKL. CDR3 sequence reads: CASSERAGEEHEQFF. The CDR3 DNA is TGCGCCAGCAGCGAAAGAGCGGGAGAAGAGCATGAGCAGTTCTTC.

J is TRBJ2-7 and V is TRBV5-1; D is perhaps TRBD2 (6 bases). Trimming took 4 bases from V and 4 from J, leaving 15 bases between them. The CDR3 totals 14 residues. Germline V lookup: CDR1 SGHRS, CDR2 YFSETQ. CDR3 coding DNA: TGCGCCAGCAGCGAACAGGAGGGCCCTTACGAGCAGTACTTC. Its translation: CASSEQEGPYEQYF.